The rows below give T cell receptor beta chains drawn from one sample of a study of CD8+ T cells in alopecia areata. Sequenced by immunoSEQ multiplex PCR; TCRdb stores in-frame clones only, minus some. Among about 110,000 clones listed, under 65% were seen once. Sequences were obtained from NKG2D-low CD8+ T cells sorted from blood. The origin of the receptors is a human donor with alopecia areata. CDR3s include the opening cysteine and the closing phenylalanine or tryptophan. A D gene is named only where the DNA matches it firmly. Clone size appears in some rows only: once, few, many, or a class for an expanded clone.

size	V	D	J	DNA	CDR3
few	TRBV5-5	-	TRBJ2-2	TGTGCCAGCAGCTTTTTGGACGGGGAGCTGTTTTTT	CASSFLDGELFF
-	TRBV4-1	-	TRBJ1-2	TGCGCCAGCAGCCAAGAACTCGGAGCGAGGAACTATGGCTACACCTTC	CASSQELGARNYGYTF
once	TRBV4-1	-	TRBJ1-4	TGCGCCAGCAGCCAAGGGGGACCAGAAAAACTGTTTTTT	CASSQGGPEKLFF
-	TRBV2	-	TRBJ2-7	TGTGCCAGTACAGGGGAGGGCTACGAGCAGTACTTC	CASTGEGYEQYF
-	TRBV28	-	TRBJ1-2	TGTGCCAGCAGTTTAGCCGGGGGAAACTATGGCTACACCTTC	CASSLAGGNYGYTF
-	TRBV4-1	-	TRBJ2-7	TGCGCCAGCAGCTTAAGGCTAGCCACCCCCACCCTCTACGAGCAGTACTTC	CASSLRLATPTLYEQYF
few	TRBV5-6	TRBD2	TRBJ2-3	TGTGCCAGCAGCTTGGAGGCGGGAGGGGGCACAGATACGCAGTATTTT	CASSLEAGGGTDTQYF
-	TRBV27	-	TRBJ2-5	TGTGCCAGCCGCCCAGAAACAGGGTACCAAGAGACCCAGTACTTC	CASRPETGYQETQYF
-	TRBV28	-	TRBJ1-2	TGTGCCAGCAGTTTATCAGGGGCCCTAAACTATGGCTACACCTTC	CASSLSGALNYGYTF
-	TRBV6-5	TRBD1	TRBJ1-4	TGTGCCAGCAGTTACTACAGGGGAACTAATGAAAAACTGTTTTTT	CASSYYRGTNEKLFF
-	TRBV13	TRBD1	TRBJ2-5	TGTGCCAGCAGCTCGACAGGGCAGACCCAGTACTTC	CASSSTGQTQYF
-	TRBV27	-	TRBJ2-2	TGTGCCAGCAGTTTATCAGGTTCCCCCGGGGAGCTGTTTTTT	CASSLSGSPGELFF
-	TRBV29-1	TRBD2	TRBJ2-5	TGCAGCGTTGGAACTAGCGGGAGAGAGACCCAGTACTTC	CSVGTSGRETQYF
-	TRBV6-1	-	TRBJ1-5	TGTGCCAGCAGTGAAATACCGGGGGGCAATCAGCCCCAGCATTTT	CASSEIPGGNQPQHF
once	TRBV27	-	TRBJ2-7	TGTGCCAGCAGTCTCGGACAGACCTACGAGCAGTACTTC	CASSLGQTYEQYF
few	TRBV7-9	-	TRBJ2-1	TGTGCCAGCAGCCAGGGGCGATTTGAGCAGTTCTTC	CASSQGRFEQFF
few	TRBV29-1	TRBD2	TRBJ2-1	TGCAGCGTTGTTGGTGGGGAGGGTAGGACCTACAATGAGCAGTTCTTC	CSVVGGEGRTYNEQFF
few	TRBV10-1	-	TRBJ2-3	TGCGCCAGCAGCAGCACAGATACGCAGTATTTT	CASSSTDTQYF
-	TRBV27	TRBD1	TRBJ2-3	TGTGCCAGCAGTTGGGTTGGACAGGGGGTGTCAGATACGCAGTATTTT	CASSWVGQGVSDTQYF
-	TRBV5-1	TRBD1	TRBJ1-1	TGCGCCAGCAGCGGAGGACAGGAGAACACTGAAGCTTTCTTT	CASSGGQENTEAFF
-	TRBV5-1	-	TRBJ2-5	TGCGCCAGCAGCAACTACCGGGACACAAATCAAGAGACCCAGTACTTC	CASSNYRDTNQETQYF
-	TRBV27	-	TRBJ1-1	TGTGCCAGCACCGCGCAGGGACGCGAAGCTTTCTTT	CASTAQGREAFF
once	TRBV2	-	TRBJ2-3	TGTGCCAGCAGTGGGGGGTTAACCGAGGAGGGTTTCCGCACAGATACGCAGTATTTT	CASSGGLTEEGFRTDTQYF
few	TRBV2	-	TRBJ2-5	TGTGCCAGCAGGGGACCAGAGACCCAGTACTTC	CASRGPETQYF
few	TRBV23-1	-	TRBJ2-6	TGCGCCAGCAGTCAACTATCAGGGTGCTCTGGGGCCAACGTCCTGACTTTC	CASSQLSGCSGANVLTF
few	TRBV28	TRBD2	TRBJ2-7	TGTGCCAGCAGTTACCCCCCCGGGGGGGCCCCATACGAGCAGTACTTC	CASSYPPGGAPYEQYF
few	TRBV27	TRBD1	TRBJ2-1	TGTGCCAGCAGTACAGGGGTTGAGCAGTTCTTC	CASSTGVEQFF
-	TRBV11-2	-	TRBJ2-7	TGTGCCAGCAGTATAGGGGACGGGGAGTACGAGCAGTACTTC	CASSIGDGEYEQYF